The sequence of this TCR beta chain was determined in a study of blood T cell repertoires in COVID-19. Study context: From T cells, B-cell-depleted T cells, or PBMCs came the material, which was cDNA or gDNA.

Per the study methods: Estimated nucleated cell counts came from reference gene primer amplification. The data were produced by immunoSEQ multiplex PCR, yet TCRdb's version contains in-frame clones alone and is incomplete. Clone size and the V and J calls come from that table; the DNA yielded D and trimming. The profile shows about 140,000 clones, roughly four fifths of them singletons. This CDR3 has 15 amino acids. Trimming took off 1 base at V and 3 bases at J, with 10 bases between the two ends. Germline V gene data show CDR1 as LGHNA and CDR2 as YSLEER. The receptor comes from a woman in her forties or fifties with active or convalescent COVID-19. The chain has TRBV4-3 and TRBJ2-1; a weak D match, TRBD2 (6 bases). Sequencing input: peripheral blood. CDR3: CASSQVAGNYNEQFF. The CDR3 DNA reads TGCGCCAGCAGCCAAGTGGCGGGAAACTACAATGAGCAGTTCTTC.